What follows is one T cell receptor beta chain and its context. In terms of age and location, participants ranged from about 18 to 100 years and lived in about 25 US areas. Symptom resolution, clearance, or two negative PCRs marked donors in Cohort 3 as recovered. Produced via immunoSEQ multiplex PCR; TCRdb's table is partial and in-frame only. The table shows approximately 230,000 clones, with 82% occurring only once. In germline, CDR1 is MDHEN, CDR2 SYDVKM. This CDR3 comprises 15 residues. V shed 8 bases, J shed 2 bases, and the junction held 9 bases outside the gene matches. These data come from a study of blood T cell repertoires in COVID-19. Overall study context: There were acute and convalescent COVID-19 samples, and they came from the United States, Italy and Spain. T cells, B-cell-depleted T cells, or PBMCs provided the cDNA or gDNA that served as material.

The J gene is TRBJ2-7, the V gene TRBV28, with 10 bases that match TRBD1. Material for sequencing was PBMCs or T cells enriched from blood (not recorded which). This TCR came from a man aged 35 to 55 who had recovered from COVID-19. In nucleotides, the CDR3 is TGTGCCAGCTTAACCGGGACAGGGGCCCCCTACGAGCAGTACTTC. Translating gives CASLTGTGAPYEQYF.